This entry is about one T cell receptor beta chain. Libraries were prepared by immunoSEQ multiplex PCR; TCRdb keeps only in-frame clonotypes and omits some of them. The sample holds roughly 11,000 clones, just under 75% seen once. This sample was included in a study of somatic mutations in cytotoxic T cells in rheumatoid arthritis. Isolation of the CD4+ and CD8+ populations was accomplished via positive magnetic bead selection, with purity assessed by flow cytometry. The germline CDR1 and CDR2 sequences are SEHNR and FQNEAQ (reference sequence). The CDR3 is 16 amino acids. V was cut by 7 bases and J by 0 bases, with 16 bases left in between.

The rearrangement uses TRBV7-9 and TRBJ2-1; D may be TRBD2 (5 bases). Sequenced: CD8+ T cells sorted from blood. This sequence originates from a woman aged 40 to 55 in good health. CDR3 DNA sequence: TGTGCCAGCATCCCCCAGTCTAGCAACTCCTACAATGAGCAGTTCTTC. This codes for CASIPQSSNSYNEQFF.